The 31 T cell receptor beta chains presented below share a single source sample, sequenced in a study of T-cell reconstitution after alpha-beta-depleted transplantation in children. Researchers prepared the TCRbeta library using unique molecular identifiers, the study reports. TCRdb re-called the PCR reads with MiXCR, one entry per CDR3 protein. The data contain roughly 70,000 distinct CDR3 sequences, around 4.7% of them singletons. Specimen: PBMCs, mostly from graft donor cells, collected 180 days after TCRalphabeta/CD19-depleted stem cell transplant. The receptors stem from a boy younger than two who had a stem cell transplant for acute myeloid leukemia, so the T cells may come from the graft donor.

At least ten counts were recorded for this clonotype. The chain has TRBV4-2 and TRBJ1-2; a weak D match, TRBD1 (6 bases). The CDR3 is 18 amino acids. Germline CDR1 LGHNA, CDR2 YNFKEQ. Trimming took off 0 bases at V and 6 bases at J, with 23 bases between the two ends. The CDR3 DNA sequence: TGTGCCAGCAGCCAAGACCCCTCCATCGCCGGGACAACCAATGGCTACACCTTC. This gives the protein CASSQDPSIAGTTNGYTF.

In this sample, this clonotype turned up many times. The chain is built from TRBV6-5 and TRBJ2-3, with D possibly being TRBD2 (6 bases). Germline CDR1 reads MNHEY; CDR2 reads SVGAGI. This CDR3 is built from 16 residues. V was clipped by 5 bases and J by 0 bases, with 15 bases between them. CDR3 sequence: CASSLPGRPSTDTQYF. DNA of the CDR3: TGTGCCAGCAGTCTCCCGGGGAGGCCTAGCACAGATACGCAGTATTTT.

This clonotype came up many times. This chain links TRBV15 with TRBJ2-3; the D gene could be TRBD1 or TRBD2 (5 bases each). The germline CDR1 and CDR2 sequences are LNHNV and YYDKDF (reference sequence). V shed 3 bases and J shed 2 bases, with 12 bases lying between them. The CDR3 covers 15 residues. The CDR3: CATSRGDPYTDTQYF. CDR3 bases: TGTGCCACCAGCAGGGGGGATCCCTACACAGATACGCAGTATTTT.

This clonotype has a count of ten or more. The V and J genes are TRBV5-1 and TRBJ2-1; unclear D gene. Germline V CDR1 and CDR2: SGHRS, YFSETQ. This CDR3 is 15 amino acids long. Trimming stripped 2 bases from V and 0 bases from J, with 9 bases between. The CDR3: CASSFDTRSYNEQFF. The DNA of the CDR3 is TGCGCCAGCAGCTTTGACACCCGCTCCTACAATGAGCAGTTCTTC.

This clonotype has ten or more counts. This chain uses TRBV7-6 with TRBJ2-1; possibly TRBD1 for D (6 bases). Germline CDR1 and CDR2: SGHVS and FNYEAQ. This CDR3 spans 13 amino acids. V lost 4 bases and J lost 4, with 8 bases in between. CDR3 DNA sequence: TGTGCCAGCAGCTCAGGACAGTACAATGAGCAGTTCTTC. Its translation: CASSSGQYNEQFF.

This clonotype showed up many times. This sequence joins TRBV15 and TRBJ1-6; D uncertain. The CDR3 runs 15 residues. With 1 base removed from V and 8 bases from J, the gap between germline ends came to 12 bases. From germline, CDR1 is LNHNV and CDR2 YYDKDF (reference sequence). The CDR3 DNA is TGTGCCACCAGCAGAGGCGGAACGGGTTATTCACCCCTCCACTTT. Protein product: CATSRGGTGYSPLHF.

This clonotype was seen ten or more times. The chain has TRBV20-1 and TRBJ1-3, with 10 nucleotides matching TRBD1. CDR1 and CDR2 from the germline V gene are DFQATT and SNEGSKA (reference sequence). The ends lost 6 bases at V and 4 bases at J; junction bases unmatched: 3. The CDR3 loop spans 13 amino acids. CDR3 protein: CSAGTGAGNTIYF. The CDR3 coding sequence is TGCAGTGCCGGGACAGGGGCAGGAAACACCATATATTTT.

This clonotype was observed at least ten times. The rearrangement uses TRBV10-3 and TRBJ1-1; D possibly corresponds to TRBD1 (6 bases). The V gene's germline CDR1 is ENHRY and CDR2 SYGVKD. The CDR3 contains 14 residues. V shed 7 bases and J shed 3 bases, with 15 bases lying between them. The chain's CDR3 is CAITLDSYYTEAFF. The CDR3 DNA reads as TGTGCCATCACTTTGGACAGTTATTACACTGAAGCTTTCTTT.

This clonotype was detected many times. This CDR3 reads CASSPPRWGYNEQFF. The CDR3 nucleotides read TGTGCCAGCTCACCACCGCGGTGGGGTTACAATGAGCAGTTCTTC. The chain combines TRBV18 with TRBJ2-1; D call uncertain. The CDR3 loop spans 15 amino acids. Germline V lookup: CDR1 KGHSH, CDR2 LQKENI. V was pared by 0 bases and J by 4 bases, with 10 bases between.

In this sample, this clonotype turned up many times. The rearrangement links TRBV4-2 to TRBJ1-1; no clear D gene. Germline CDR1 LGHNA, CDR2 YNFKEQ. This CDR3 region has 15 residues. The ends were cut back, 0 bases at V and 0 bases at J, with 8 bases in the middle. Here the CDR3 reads CASSQDRLMNTEAFF. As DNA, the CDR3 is TGTGCCAGCAGCCAAGATAGGCTCATGAACACTGAAGCTTTCTTT.

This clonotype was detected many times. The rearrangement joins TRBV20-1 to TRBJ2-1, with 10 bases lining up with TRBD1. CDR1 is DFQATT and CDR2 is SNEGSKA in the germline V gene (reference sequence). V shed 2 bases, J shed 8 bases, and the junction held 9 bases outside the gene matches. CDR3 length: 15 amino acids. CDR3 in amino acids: CSARLGRDRGDEQFF. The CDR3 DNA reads TGCAGTGCTAGATTGGGCCGGGACAGGGGCGATGAGCAGTTCTTC.

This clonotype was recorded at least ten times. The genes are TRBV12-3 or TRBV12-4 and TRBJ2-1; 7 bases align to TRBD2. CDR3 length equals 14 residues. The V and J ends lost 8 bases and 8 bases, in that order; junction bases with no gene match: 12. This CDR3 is CASLAASGRYEQFF. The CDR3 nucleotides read TGTGCCAGCCTCGCGGCTAGCGGAAGATATGAGCAGTTCTTC.

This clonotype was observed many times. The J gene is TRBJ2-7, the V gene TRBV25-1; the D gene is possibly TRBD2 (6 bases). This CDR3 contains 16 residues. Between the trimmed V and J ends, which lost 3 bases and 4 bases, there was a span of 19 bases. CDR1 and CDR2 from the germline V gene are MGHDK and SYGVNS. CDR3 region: CASSEVTGTLVYEQYF. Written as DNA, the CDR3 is TGTGCCAGCAGTGAGGTCACCGGGACTCTCGTTTACGAGCAGTACTTC.

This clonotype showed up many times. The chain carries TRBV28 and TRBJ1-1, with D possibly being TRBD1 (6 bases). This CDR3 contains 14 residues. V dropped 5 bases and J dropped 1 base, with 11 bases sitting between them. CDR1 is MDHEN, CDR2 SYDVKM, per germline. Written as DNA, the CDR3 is TGTGCCAGCAGTATTCAGGGGAAGAACACTGAAGCTTTCTTT. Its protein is CASSIQGKNTEAFF.

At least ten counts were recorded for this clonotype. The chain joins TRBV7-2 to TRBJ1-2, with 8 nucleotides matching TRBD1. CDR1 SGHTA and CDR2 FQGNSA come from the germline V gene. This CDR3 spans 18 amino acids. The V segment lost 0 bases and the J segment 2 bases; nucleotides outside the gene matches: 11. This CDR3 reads CASSLAPRTGKLNYGYTF. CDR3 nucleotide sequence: TGTGCCAGCAGCTTAGCGCCCCGGACAGGGAAACTAAACTATGGCTACACCTTC.

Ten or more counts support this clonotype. The CDR3 is CSARGQTYEKLFF. CDR3 DNA: TGCAGTGCTAGAGGTCAGACTTATGAAAAACTGTTTTTT. The rearrangement joins TRBV20-1 to TRBJ1-4; D is unclear. Between the trimmed V and J ends, which lost 1 base and 6 bases, there was a span of 9 bases. The CDR3 runs 13 residues. Germline loops: CDR1 DFQATT, CDR2 SNEGSKA (reference sequence).

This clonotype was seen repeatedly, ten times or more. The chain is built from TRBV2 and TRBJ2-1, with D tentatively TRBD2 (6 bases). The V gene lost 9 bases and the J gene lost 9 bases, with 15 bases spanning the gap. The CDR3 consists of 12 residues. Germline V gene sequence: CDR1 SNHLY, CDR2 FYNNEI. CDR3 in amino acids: CASRLEWSEQFF. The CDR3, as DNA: TGTGCCAGTCGACTAGAGTGGAGTGAGCAGTTCTTC.

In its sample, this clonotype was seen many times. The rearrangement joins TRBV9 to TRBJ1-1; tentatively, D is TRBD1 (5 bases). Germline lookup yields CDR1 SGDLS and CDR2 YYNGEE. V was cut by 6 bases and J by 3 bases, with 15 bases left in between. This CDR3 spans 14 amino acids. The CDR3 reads CASTRVRGHTEAFF. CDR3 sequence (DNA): TGTGCCAGCACCAGGGTGAGGGGACACACTGAAGCTTTCTTT.

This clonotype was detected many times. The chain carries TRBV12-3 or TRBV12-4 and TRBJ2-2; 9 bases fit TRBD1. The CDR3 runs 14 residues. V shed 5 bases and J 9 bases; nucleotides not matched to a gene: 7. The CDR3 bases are TGTGCCAGCAGTCCACAGGGGGCGAGCCGGGAGCTGTTTTTT. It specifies CASSPQGASRELFF.

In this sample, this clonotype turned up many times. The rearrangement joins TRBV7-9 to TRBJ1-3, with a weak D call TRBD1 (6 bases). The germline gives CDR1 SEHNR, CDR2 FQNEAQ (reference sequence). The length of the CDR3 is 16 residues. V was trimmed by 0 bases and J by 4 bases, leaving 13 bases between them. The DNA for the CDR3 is TGTGCCAGCAGCTTAGCCGGGACAATCCACGGAAACACCATATATTTT. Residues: CASSLAGTIHGNTIYF.

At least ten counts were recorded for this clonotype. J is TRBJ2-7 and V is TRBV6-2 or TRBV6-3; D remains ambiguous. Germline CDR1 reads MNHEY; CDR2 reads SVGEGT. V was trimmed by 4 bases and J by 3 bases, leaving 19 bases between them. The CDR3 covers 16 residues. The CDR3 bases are TGTGCCAGCAGTTTCCCCGCAGGAATATCCGGCTACGAGCAGTACTTC. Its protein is CASSFPAGISGYEQYF.

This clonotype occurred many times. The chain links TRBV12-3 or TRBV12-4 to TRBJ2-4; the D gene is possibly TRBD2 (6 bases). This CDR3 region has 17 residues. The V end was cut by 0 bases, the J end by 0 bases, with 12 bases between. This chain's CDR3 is CASSLAPGVVAKNIQYF. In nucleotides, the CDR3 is TGTGCCAGCAGTTTAGCGCCGGGGGTTGTAGCCAAAAACATTCAGTACTTC.

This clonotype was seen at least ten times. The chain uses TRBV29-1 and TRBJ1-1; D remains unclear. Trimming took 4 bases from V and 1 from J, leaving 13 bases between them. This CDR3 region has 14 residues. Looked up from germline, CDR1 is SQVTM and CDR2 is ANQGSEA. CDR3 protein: CSVVGNSWNTEAFF. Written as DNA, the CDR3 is TGCAGCGTTGTGGGCAACAGCTGGAACACTGAAGCTTTCTTT.

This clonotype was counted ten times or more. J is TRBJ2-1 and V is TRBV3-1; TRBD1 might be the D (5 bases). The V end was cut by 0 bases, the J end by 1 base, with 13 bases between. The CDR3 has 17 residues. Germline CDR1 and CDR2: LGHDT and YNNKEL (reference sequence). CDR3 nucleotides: TGTGCCAGCAGCCAAGAGCACTGGGGCCCTTCCTACAATGAGCAGTTCTTC. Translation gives CASSQEHWGPSYNEQFF.

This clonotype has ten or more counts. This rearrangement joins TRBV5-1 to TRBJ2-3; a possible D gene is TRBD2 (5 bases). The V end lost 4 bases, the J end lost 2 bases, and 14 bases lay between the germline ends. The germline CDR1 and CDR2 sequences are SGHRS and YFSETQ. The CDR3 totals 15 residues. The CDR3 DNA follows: TGCGCCAGCAGCCCGTTTCCCGGGGACACAGATACGCAGTATTTT. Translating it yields CASSPFPGDTDTQYF.

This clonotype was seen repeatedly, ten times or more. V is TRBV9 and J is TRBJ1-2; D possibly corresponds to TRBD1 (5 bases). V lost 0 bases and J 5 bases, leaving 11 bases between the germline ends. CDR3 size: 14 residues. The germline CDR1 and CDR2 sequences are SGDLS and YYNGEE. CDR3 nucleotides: TGTGCCAGCAGCGTAGGTACAGGCTCATATGGCTACACCTTC. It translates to CASSVGTGSYGYTF. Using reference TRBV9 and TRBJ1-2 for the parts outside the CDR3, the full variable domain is DSGVTQTPKHLITATGQRVTLRCSPRSGDLSVYWYQQSLDQGLQFLIQYYNGEERAKGNILERFSAQQFPDLHSELNLSSLELGDSALYFCASSVGTGSYGYTFGSGTRLTVV.

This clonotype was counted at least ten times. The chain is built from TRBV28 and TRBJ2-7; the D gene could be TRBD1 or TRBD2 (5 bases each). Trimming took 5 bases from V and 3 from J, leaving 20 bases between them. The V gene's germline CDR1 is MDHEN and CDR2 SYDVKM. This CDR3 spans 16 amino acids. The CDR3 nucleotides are TGTGCCAGCAGTCCGACCGGGACCCAAGGGGTCTACGAGCAGTACTTC. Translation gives CASSPTGTQGVYEQYF.

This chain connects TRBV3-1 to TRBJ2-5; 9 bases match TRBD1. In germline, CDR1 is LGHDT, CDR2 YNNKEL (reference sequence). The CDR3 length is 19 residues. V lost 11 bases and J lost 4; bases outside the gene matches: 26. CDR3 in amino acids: CASTKEGRGTGMERETQYF. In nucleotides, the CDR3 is TGTGCCTCCACCAAAGAGGGGAGAGGGACAGGGATGGAACGAGAGACCCAGTACTTC.

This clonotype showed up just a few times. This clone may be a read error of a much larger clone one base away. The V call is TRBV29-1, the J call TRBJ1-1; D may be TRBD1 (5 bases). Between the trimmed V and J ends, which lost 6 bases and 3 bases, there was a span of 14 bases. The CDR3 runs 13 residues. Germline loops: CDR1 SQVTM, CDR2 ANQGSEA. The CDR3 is CSVGTPADTEAFF. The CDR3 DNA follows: TGCAGCGTCGGGACTCCGGCGGACACTGAAGCTTTCTTT.

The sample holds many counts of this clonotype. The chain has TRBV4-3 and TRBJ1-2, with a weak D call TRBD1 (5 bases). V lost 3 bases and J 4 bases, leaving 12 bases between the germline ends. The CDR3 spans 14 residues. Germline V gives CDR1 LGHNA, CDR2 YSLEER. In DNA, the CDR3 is TGCGCCAGCAGCCAGATCCGGGACGCCTATGGCTACACCTTC. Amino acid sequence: CASSQIRDAYGYTF.

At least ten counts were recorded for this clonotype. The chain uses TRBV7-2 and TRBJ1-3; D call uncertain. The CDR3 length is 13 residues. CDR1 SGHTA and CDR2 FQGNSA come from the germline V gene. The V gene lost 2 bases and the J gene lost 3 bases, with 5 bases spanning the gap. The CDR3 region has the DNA TGTGCCAGCAGCTTATCGGTTGGAAACACCATATATTTT. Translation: CASSLSVGNTIYF.